This record looks at one T cell receptor beta chain sequence and its context. Its specificity is not known. At one of its ends the junction is not consistent with the germline gene, which may arise from a read error. The CDR3 sequence is 11 residues long. CDR1 is MDHEN, CDR2 SYDVKM, per germline. These data are taken from a study of shared clonotypes between healthy human individuals. Study-level results: The study found about 5% of naive CD4 clonotypes shared across a few donors.

Profiled with immunoSEQ multiplex PCR; TCRdb holds only in-frame clones, not every one. In the table there are roughly 1,600,000 clones, approximately 98.5% of which are singletons. This rearrangement joins TRBV28 to TRBJ2-7; the D is unclear. This TCR was recovered from a man younger than 45 in good health. Specimen: naive CD4+ T cells sorted from blood. Subset described: CD45RA+ positively selected. In nucleotides, the CDR3 is TGTGCCACCAAGAAGTTAGGAGAGACCCTGTTC. This encodes CATKKLGETLF.